This record concerns one T cell receptor (beta chain) sequence. Its antigen is as yet unknown. Germline V CDR1 and CDR2: SGHTA, FQGNSA. The V and J ends lost 11 bases and 1 base respectively, with 13 bases between them. The CDR3 has 13 residues. The sample originates from a study of T cell repertoires in cytomegalovirus infection. Background on the study: An indication of both CMV infection and matching HLA type came from public TCR beta signatures.

TCRdb re-called the reads through MiXCR, storing one row per CDR3 protein. In the table there are 150,000 or so distinct CDR3 sequences, less than 25% of which are singletons. Findings and limits, study-wide: Dominant in the ex vivo response were TCR beta clonotypes restricted by HLA-C and specific for CMV. People with CMV and the relevant HLA were identified by cumulative public TCR beta family frequency.

Sequenced: PBMCs. This sequence was found in a human donor in good health (CMV status not recorded). Some clones in this sample may be carry-over from other donors' samples. J is TRBJ2-3 and V is TRBV7-2; D might be TRBD2 (6 bases). CDR3 protein: CAGGIGGTDTQYF. The CDR3 DNA reads TGTGCCGGAGGGATCGGTGGCACAGATACGCAGTATTTT.